What follows are 27 T cell receptor beta chains derived from one specimen sequenced in a study of cytomegalovirus exposure and HLA in healthy donors. PCR involved 60 Vbeta and 13 Jbeta primers. Clones were read by immunoSEQ multiplex PCR, and TCRdb kept only the in-frame ones, dropping some. This sample has about 130,000 clones, with approximately 72% found just once. Sequencing was done on a sample of PBMCs. These receptors were collected from a human donor in good health.

This chain links TRBV5-6 with TRBJ1-6; 7 bases agree with TRBD1. J was trimmed by 7 bases and V by 7 bases; bases with no gene match: 11. The germline CDR1 and CDR2 sequences are SGHDT and YYEEEE. This CDR3 is built from 15 residues. CDR3 amino acids: CASRNRGSGNSPLHF. CDR3 in DNA: TGTGCCAGCCGAAACAGGGGTTCGGGAAATTCACCCCTCCACTTT.

With regard to this clone: One end of the junction varies from germline; a read error may be responsible. The chain couples TRBV7-9 to TRBJ1-2, with 11 bases lining up with TRBD1. The CDR3 totals 16 residues. CDR1 and CDR2 from the germline V gene are SEHNR and FQNEAQ (reference sequence). The chain's CDR3 is CSSSFTSGQGARGYTF. Written as DNA, the CDR3 is TGTTCCAGCAGCTTTACATCAGGACAGGGGGCTCGGGGCTACACCTTC.

The chain recombines TRBV6-5 with TRBJ1-2; 8 positions agree with TRBD1. Trimming at V came to 3 bases and at J to 1 base, leaving 7 bases not matched to a gene. This CDR3 is 16 amino acids long. Germline CDR1 is MNHEY and CDR2 is SVGAGI. DNA for the CDR3: TGTGCCAGCAGTTATGCCGGGACAGGTATTAACTATGGCTACACCTTC. It codes for CASSYAGTGINYGYTF.

The chain couples TRBV7-6 to TRBJ2-5, with TRBD2 identical over 10 bases. The CDR3 runs to 18 residues. Germline V lookup: CDR1 SGHVS, CDR2 FNYEAQ. V shed 0 bases, J shed 5 bases, and the junction held 12 bases outside the gene matches. The CDR3 nucleotides are TGTGCCAGCAGCTTAGCGTTGCTAGCGGGAGAAATGGGGGAGACCCAGTACTTC. Its protein product is CASSLALLAGEMGETQYF.

This clone was seen a single time. The chain combines TRBV7-2 with TRBJ2-1; no clear D. The CDR3 is 13 amino acids. CDR1 and CDR2 (germline): SGHTA, FQGNSA. V was pared by 5 bases and J by 2 bases, with 7 bases between. The CDR3 DNA reads TGTGCCAGCAGCACTAACCCCTACAATGAGCAGTTCTTC. As protein: CASSTNPYNEQFF.

This clone turned up a few times. V gene TRBV7-9 combines with J gene TRBJ2-7; perhaps TRBD2 as D (6 bases). The germline V gene has CDR1 SEHNR and CDR2 FQNEAQ (reference sequence). Trimming stripped 5 bases from V and 12 bases from J, with 17 bases between. The CDR3 has 12 residues. The CDR3 nucleotides read TGTGCCAGCAGCGGGGGGATTTCGAGGATGTACTTC. This translates into CASSGGISRMYF.

The J gene is TRBJ2-1, the V gene TRBV18; D gene unclear. Germline V CDR1 and CDR2: KGHSH, LQKENI. V lost 5 bases, J lost 8 bases, and 7 bases lay in between. This CDR3 comprises 11 residues. The CDR3 spells CASSDLDEQFF. The DNA of the CDR3 is TGTGCCAGCTCAGACTTAGATGAGCAGTTCTTC.

CDR3 sequence: CASSGQRGGLEQFF. The CDR3 region has the DNA TGTGCCAGCAGTGGACAGCGGGGGGGACTTGAGCAGTTCTTC. This rearrangement joins TRBV2 to TRBJ2-1; 10 bases are shared with TRBD2. Germline CDR1 is SNHLY and CDR2 is FYNNEI. J was trimmed by 9 bases and V by 4 bases; bases with no gene match: 6. This CDR3 has 14 amino acids.

This clone was seen a few times. V gene TRBV4-2 combines with J gene TRBJ1-2; tentative D call: TRBD1 (5 bases). V lost 3 bases to trimming and J lost 4 bases, with 15 bases between them. CDR1 is LGHNA, CDR2 YNFKEQ, per germline. This CDR3 has 15 amino acids. The CDR3 reads CASSQTRSGIYGYTF. CDR3 in DNA: TGTGCCAGCAGCCAGACTAGGTCAGGGATCTATGGCTACACCTTC.

This clone was detected only a few times. CDR3 nucleotides: TGTGCCAGCAGCTTGAATTTGGTGGAGGGCTACACCTTC. Its translation: CASSLNLVEGYTF. The V and J genes are TRBV5-8 and TRBJ1-2, with D uncertain. This CDR3 region has 13 residues. From germline, CDR1 is SGHTS and CDR2 YDEGEE. Trimming cost V 1 base and J 8 bases, with 12 bases left between them.

The genes are TRBV4-3 and TRBJ2-7; D might be TRBD1 (6 bases). The V end was cut by 3 bases, the J end by 1 base, with 19 bases between. This CDR3 is built from 17 residues. Germline-derived CDR1 and CDR2 are LGHNA and YSLEER. DNA of the CDR3: TGCGCCAGCAGCCATGGGGCGGCCAGGGGCCTTTCCTACGAGCAGTACTTC. This codes for CASSHGAARGLSYEQYF.

Turning to this clone: The junction shows a germline mismatch at one end, possibly a read error. CDR3 sequence (DNA): TGTTCCAGCAGCCCGCGGACTAGCGGCACTAGCACAGATACGCAGTATTTT. Translating gives CSSSPRTSGTSTDTQYF. The chain joins TRBV7-9 to TRBJ2-3; 10 bases map to TRBD2. This CDR3 is 17 amino acids long. Germline CDR1 is SEHNR and CDR2 is FQNEAQ (reference sequence).

V and J are TRBV10-1 and TRBJ1-4, with D possibly TRBD1 on 6 matching bases. Germline V gene sequence: CDR1 WNHNN, CDR2 SYGVQD (reference sequence). The CDR3 runs 12 residues. V shed 9 bases and J shed 10 bases, with 15 bases lying between them. CDR3 protein: CARGGGARKLFF. CDR3 nucleotide sequence: TGCGCCAGGGGAGGGGGGGCGCGAAAACTGTTTTTT.

The CDR3 DNA reads TGTGCCAGCAGCCAGGTTTTGAGAGGCTACACCTTC. Translation gives CASSQVLRGYTF. This rearrangement joins TRBV6-1 to TRBJ1-2, with D unclear. Germline V gene data show CDR1 as MNHNS and CDR2 as SASEGT. This CDR3 is 12 amino acids long. The V end lost 6 bases, the J end lost 8 bases, and 13 bases lay between the germline ends.

This chain connects TRBV28 to TRBJ1-2; tentative D call: TRBD1 (5 bases). V was trimmed by 4 bases and J by 4 bases, leaving 10 bases between them. Germline CDR1 MDHEN, CDR2 SYDVKM. CDR3 length equals 13 residues. The CDR3 is CASSSGGTYGYTF. The CDR3 DNA follows: TGTGCCAGCAGTTCGGGGGGGACCTATGGCTACACCTTC.

The rearrangement uses TRBV5-4 and TRBJ2-2; TRBD2 matches 8 bases. The CDR3 spans 19 residues. Germline V CDR1 and CDR2: SGHNT, YYREEE (reference sequence). Trimming removed 0 bases from V and 6 bases from J; junction bases left unmatched: 16. The CDR3 coding sequence is TGTGCCAGCAGCTTGGAGGTCGGGCTAGCGGGTTCGACGGCCGGGGAGCTGTTTTTT. Protein sequence: CASSLEVGLAGSTAGELFF.

The genes are TRBV18 and TRBJ2-5; D is unresolved. This CDR3 has 13 residues. Germline V gene sequence: CDR1 KGHSH, CDR2 LQKENI. The ends were cut back, 3 bases at V and 4 bases at J, with 9 bases in the middle. This chain's CDR3 is CASSPPLLETQYF. In DNA form, the CDR3 reads TGTGCCAGCTCACCCCCACTGCTAGAGACCCAGTACTTC.

The sample holds one count of this clone. This rearrangement joins TRBV6-1 to TRBJ1-2; D gene uncertain. The CDR3 spans 14 residues. The germline V gene has CDR1 MNHNS and CDR2 SASEGT. Trimming shortened V by 6 bases and J by 3 bases, and 14 bases separated the two germline ends. CDR3 coding DNA: TGTGCCAGCAGGGCCCGAGCGCCCGACTATGGCTACACCTTC. Residues: CASRARAPDYGYTF.

Regarding this clone: The identical CDR3 is also encoded by other nucleotide sequences in the sample. The CDR3 reads CASSSTGVNTGELFF. The CDR3 bases are TGTGCCAGCAGCTCTACAGGGGTGAACACCGGGGAGCTGTTTTTT. The rearrangement joins TRBV11-3 to TRBJ2-2; 7 nucleotides agree with TRBD1. After removal of 4 bases from V and 1 base from J, the junction contained 3 bases not matched to a gene. The CDR3 runs to 15 residues. CDR1 and CDR2 from the germline V gene are SGHNT and YENEEA.

The CDR3 spells CAIRPKGQGGVTEAFF. In DNA, the CDR3 is TGTGCCATCAGACCGAAAGGACAGGGGGGAGTCACTGAAGCTTTCTTT. The chain links TRBV10-3 to TRBJ1-1; 10 bases map to TRBD1. CDR3 size: 16 residues. The junction had 11 bases not matched to a gene; V was cut back by 6 bases and J by 4 bases. Looked up from germline, CDR1 is ENHRY and CDR2 is SYGVKD.

The chain employs TRBV14 and TRBJ2-1; a possible D gene is TRBD2 (6 bases). The germline V and J ends were trimmed by 1 base and 1 base, with 11 bases remaining between them. The germline V gene has CDR1 SGHDN and CDR2 FVKESK. The CDR3 has 16 residues. CDR3: CASSQALGSSYNEQFF. As DNA, the CDR3 is TGTGCCAGCAGCCAAGCCCTCGGGAGTTCCTACAATGAGCAGTTCTTC.

This chain connects TRBV19 to TRBJ1-1; 8 bases are shared with TRBD1. CDR1 and CDR2 from the germline V gene are LNHDA and SQIVND (reference sequence). The V segment lost 10 bases and the J segment 5 bases; nucleotides outside the gene matches: 9. The CDR3 has 13 residues. The CDR3 loop reads CATLDRGRTEAFF. Here the CDR3 DNA reads TGTGCCACTTTAGACAGGGGACGGACTGAAGCTTTCTTT.

The chain couples TRBV18 to TRBJ2-7; 11 nucleotides match TRBD1. This CDR3 has 16 amino acids. V lost 3 bases to trimming and J lost 2 bases; unmatched junction nucleotides: 6. From germline, CDR1 is KGHSH and CDR2 LQKENI. This CDR3 reads CASSPPGQGGTYEQYF. The CDR3 DNA is TGTGCCAGCTCACCCCCGGGACAGGGGGGGACCTACGAGCAGTACTTC.

The sample holds one count of this clone. This chain connects TRBV7-2 to TRBJ1-2, with TRBD1 matching 11 bases. Germline loops: CDR1 SGHTA, CDR2 FQGNSA. The CDR3 is made up of 15 amino acids. V dropped 6 bases and J dropped 6; count of bases not matched to a gene: 9. Here the CDR3 reads CASSRGQGGFNGYTF. The CDR3 nucleotides are TGTGCCAGCAGTCGGGGACAGGGGGGATTCAATGGCTACACCTTC.

The V and J genes are TRBV15 and TRBJ2-7; tentative D call: TRBD2 (6 bases). Germline loops: CDR1 LNHNV, CDR2 YYDKDF (reference sequence). The V end was cut by 0 bases, the J end by 7 bases, with 13 bases between. The CDR3 is made up of 14 amino acids. The CDR3 sequence: CATSRDLEGREQYF. The DNA of the CDR3 is TGTGCCACCAGCAGAGATCTCGAGGGGAGGGAGCAGTACTTC.

The chain couples TRBV7-9 to TRBJ1-6; 9 positions match TRBD1. The CDR3 runs 16 residues. After removal of 4 bases from V and 4 bases from J, the junction contained 5 bases not matched to a gene. From germline, CDR1 is SEHNR and CDR2 FQNEAQ (reference sequence). The DNA of the CDR3 is TGTGCCAGCAGCTCGGGACAGGGTAGGTATAATTCACCCCTCCACTTT. Protein sequence: CASSSGQGRYNSPLHF.

The genes are TRBV27 and TRBJ1-1, with D possibly TRBD1 on 5 matching bases. This CDR3 has 14 amino acids. Germline V gives CDR1 MNHEY, CDR2 SMNVEV (reference sequence). The germline V and J ends were trimmed by 2 bases and 1 base, with 8 bases remaining between them. CDR3 region: CASSLGGWNTEAFF. Written as DNA, the CDR3 is TGTGCCAGCAGTTTAGGGGGGTGGAACACTGAAGCTTTCTTT.